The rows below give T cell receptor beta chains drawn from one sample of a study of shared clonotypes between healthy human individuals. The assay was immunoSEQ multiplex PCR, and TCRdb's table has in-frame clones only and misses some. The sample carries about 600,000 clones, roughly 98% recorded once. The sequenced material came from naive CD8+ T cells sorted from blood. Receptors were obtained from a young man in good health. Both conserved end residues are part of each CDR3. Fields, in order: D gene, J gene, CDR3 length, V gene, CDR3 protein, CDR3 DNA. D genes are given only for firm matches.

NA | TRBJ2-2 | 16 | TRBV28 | CASSLIVDLGTGELFF | TGTGCCAGCAGTTTAATTGTCGACCTGGGCACCGGGGAGCTGTTTTTT
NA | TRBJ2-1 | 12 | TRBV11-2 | CASSQTPNEQFF | TGTGCCAGCAGCCAGACCCCCAATGAGCAGTTCTTC
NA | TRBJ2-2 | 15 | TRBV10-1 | CASSAGTLNTGELFF | TGCGCCAGCAGTGCCGGGACCCTGAACACCGGGGAGCTGTTTTTT
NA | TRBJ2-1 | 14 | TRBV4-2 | CASSPLRGDNEQFF | TGTGCCAGCAGCCCCCTGAGGGGAGACAATGAGCAGTTCTTC
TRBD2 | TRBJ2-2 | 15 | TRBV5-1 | CASSRRAGYTGELFF | TGCGCCAGCTCTCGGAGAGCGGGGTACACCGGGGAGCTGTTTTTT
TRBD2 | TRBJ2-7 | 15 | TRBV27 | CASSGRLAGDYEQYF | TGTGCCAGCAGTGGACGACTAGCGGGAGACTACGAGCAGTACTTC
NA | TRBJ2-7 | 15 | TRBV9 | CASSPSGSGGGEQYF | TGTGCCAGCAGCCCCTCGGGGAGCGGCGGCGGGGAGCAGTACTTC
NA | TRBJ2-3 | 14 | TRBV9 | CASSNGLNTDTQYF | TGTGCCAGCAGCAACGGACTAAACACAGATACGCAGTATTTT
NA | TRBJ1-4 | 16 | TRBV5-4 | CASSMDSSPTNEKLFF | TGTGCCAGCAGCATGGACAGTTCGCCGACTAATGAAAAACTGTTTTTT
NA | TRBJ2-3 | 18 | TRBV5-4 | CASSLDWTVARFTDTQYF | TGTGCCAGCAGCTTGGATTGGACTGTCGCGCGTTTCACAGATACGCAGTATTTT
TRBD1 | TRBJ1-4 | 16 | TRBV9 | CASSVAATGLDEKLFF | TGTGCCAGCAGCGTAGCCGCGACAGGGTTGGATGAAAAACTGTTTTTT
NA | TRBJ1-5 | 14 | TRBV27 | CASSPTDSRRPQHF | TGTGCCAGCAGTCCGACGGACAGCAGGCGGCCCCAGCATTTT
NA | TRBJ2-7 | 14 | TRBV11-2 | CASSLSAGMWEQYF | TGTGCCAGCAGCTTAAGTGCAGGGATGTGGGAGCAGTACTTC
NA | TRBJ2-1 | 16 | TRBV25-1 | CASSEQRGYYYNEQFF | TGTGCCAGCAGTGAGCAGAGGGGGTACTACTACAATGAGCAGTTCTTC
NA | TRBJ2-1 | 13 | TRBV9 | CASDLTGEDEQFF | TGTGCCAGCGACTTAACAGGGGAGGATGAGCAGTTCTTC
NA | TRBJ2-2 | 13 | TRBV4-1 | CASSHPNTGELFF | TGCGCCAGCAGTCACCCGAACACCGGGGAGCTGTTTTTT
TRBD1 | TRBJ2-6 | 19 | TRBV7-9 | CASSGTDRGYRSGANVLTF | TGTGCCAGCAGCGGGACGGACAGGGGGTACCGCTCTGGGGCCAACGTCCTGACTTTC
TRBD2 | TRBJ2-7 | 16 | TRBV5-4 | CASSLGASGSKYEQYF | TGTGCCAGCAGCTTGGGGGCTAGCGGGAGTAAATACGAGCAGTACTTC
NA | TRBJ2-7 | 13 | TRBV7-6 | CASSPGETYEQYF | TGTGCCAGCAGCCCGGGTGAAACCTACGAGCAGTACTTC
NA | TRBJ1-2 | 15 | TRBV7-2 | CASSLGARTSYGYTF | TGTGCCAGCAGCTTAGGGGCCAGGACTAGCTATGGCTACACCTTC